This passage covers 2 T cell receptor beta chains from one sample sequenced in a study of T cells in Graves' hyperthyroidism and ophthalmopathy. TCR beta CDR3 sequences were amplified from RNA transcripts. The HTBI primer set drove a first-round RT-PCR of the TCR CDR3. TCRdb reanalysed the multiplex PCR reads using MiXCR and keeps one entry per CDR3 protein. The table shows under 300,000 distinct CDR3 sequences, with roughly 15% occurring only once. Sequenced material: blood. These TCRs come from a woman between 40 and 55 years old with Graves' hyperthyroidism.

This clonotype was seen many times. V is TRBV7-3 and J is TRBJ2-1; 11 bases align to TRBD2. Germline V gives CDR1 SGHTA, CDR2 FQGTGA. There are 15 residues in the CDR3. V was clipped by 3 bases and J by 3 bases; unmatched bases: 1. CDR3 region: CASSFSGGDYNEQFF. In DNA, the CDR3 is TGTGCCAGCAGCTTTAGCGGGGGGGACTACAATGAGCAGTTCTTC. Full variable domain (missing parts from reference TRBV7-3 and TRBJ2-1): GAGVSQTPSNKVTEKGKYVELRCDPISGHTALYWYRQSLGQGPEFLIYFQGTGAADDSGLPNDRFFAVRPEGSVSTLKIQRTERGDSAVYLCASSFSGGDYNEQFFGPGTRLTVL.

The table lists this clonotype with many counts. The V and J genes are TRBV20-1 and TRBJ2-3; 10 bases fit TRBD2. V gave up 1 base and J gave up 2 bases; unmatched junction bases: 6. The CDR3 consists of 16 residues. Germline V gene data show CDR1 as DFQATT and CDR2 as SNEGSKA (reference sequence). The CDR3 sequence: CSARAPSGGDTDTQYF. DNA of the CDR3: TGCAGTGCTAGAGCCCCTAGCGGGGGAGACACAGATACGCAGTATTTT.